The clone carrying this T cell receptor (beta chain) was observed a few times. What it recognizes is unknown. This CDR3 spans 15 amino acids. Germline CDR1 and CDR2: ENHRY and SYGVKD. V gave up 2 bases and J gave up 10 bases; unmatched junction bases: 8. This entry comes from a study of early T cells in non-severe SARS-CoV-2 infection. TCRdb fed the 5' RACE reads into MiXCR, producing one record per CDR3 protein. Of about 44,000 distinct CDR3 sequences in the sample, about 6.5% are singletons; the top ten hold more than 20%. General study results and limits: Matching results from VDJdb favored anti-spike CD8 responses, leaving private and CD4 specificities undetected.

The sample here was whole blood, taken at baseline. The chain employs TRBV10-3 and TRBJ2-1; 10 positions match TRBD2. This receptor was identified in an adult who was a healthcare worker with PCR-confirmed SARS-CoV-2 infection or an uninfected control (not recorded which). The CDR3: CAISEVSSGSGEQFF. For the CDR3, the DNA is TGTGCCATCAGTGAGGTGTCTAGCGGGAGTGGGGAGCAGTTCTTC.